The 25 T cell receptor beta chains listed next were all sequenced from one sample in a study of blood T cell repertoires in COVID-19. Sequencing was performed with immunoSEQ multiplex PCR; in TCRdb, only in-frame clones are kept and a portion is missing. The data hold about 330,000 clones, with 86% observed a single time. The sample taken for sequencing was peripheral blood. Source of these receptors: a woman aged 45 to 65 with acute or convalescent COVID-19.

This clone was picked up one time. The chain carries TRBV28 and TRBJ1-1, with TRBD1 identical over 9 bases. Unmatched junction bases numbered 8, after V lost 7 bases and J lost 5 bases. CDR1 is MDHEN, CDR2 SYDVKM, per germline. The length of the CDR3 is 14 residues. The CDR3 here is CASTPMTGGTEAFF. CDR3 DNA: TGTGCCAGCACCCCCATGACAGGGGGAACTGAAGCTTTCTTT.

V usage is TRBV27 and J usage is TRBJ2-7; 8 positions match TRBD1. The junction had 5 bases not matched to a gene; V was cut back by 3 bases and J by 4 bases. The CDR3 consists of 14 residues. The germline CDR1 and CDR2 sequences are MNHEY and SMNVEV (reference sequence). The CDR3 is CASSFNRGRYEQYF. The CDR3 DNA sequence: TGTGCCAGCAGTTTTAACAGGGGGAGGTACGAGCAGTACTTC.

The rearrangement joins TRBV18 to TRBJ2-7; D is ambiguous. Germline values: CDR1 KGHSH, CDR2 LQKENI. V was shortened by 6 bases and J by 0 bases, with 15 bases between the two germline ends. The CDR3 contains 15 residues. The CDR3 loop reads CASSPINTYSYEQYF. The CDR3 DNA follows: TGTGCCAGCTCGCCCATTAATACCTACTCCTACGAGCAGTACTTC. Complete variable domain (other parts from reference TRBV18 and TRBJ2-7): NAGVMQNPRHLVRRRGQEARLRCSPMKGHSHVYWYRQLPEEGLKFMVYLQKENIIDESGMPKERFSAEFPKEGPSILRIQQVVRGDSAAYFCASSPINTYSYEQYFGPGTRLTVT.

The CDR3 loop is CASRSGGQGPQYYEQYF. DNA of the CDR3: TGTGCCAGTAGGAGTGGGGGACAGGGCCCACAGTACTACGAGCAGTACTTC. The rearrangement joins TRBV19 to TRBJ2-7; 9 positions agree with TRBD1. The CDR3 sequence is 17 residues long. Germline values: CDR1 LNHDA, CDR2 SQIVND (reference sequence). Trimming took 6 bases from V and 3 from J; bases not matched to a gene: 15.

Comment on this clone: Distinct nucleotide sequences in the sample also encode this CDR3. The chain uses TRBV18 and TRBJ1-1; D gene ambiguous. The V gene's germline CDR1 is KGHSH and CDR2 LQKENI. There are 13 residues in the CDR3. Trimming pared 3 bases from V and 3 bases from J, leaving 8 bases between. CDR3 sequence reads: CASSPSRDTEAFF. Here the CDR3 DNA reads TGTGCCAGCTCACCTTCGAGGGACACTGAAGCTTTCTTT.

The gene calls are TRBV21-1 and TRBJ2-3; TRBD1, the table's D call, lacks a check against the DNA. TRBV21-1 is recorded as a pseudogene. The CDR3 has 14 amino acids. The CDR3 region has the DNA TGTGCCAGCGTAAACAGGGGAGACACAGATACGCAGTATTTT. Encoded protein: CASVNRGDTDTQYF.

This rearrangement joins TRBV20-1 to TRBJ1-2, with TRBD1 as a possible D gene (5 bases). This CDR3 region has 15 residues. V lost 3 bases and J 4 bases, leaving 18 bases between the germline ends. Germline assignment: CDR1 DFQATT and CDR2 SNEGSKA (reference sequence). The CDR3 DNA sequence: TGCAGTGCTAGTGAAGGCGGGGGTCTATTCTATGGCTACACCTTC. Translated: CSASEGGGLFYGYTF.

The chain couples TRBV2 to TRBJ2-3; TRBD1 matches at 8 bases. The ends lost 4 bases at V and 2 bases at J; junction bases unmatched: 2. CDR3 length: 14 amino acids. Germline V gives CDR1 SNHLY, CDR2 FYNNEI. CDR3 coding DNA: TGTGCCAGCAGTGGGACAGGGAACACAGATACGCAGTATTTT. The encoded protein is CASSGTGNTDTQYF.

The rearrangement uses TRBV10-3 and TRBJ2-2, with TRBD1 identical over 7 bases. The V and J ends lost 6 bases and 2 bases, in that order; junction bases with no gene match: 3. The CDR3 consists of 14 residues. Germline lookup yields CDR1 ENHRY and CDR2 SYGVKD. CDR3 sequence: CAIRGTDNTGELFF. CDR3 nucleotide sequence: TGTGCCATCAGGGGGACAGACAACACCGGGGAGCTGTTTTTT.

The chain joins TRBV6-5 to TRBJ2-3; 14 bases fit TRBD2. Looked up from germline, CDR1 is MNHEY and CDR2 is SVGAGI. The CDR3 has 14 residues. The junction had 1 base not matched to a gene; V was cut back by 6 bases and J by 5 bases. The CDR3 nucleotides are TGTGCCAGCAGCGGGACTAGCGGGAGAGATACGCAGTATTTT. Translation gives CASSGTSGRDTQYF.

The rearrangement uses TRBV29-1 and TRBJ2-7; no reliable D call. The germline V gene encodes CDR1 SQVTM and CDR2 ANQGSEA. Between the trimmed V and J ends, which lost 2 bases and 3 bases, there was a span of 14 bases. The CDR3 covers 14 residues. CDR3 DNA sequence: TGCAGCGTTGAACCCGACGGAGTTGGCTACGAGCAGTACTTC. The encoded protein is CSVEPDGVGYEQYF.

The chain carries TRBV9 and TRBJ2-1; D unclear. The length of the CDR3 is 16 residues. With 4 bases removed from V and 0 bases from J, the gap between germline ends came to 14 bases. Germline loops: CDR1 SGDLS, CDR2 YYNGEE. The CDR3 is CASSPYHKSSYNEQFF. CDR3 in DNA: TGTGCCAGCAGCCCTTACCACAAAAGCTCCTACAATGAGCAGTTCTTC.

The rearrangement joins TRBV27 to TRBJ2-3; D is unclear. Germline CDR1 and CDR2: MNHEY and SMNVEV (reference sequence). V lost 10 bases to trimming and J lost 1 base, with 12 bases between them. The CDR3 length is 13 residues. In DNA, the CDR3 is TGTGCCACCCGTACCCAGGGCACAGATACGCAGTATTTT. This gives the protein CATRTQGTDTQYF.

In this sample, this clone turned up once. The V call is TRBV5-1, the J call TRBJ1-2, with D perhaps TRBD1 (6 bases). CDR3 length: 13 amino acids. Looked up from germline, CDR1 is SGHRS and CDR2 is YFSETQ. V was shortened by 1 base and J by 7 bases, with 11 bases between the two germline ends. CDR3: CASSLIQGIGYTF. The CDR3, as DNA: TGCGCCAGCAGCTTGATTCAGGGGATTGGCTACACCTTC. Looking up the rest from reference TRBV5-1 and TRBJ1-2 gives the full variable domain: KAGVTQTPRYLIKTRGQQVTLSCSPISGHRSVSWYQQTPGQGLQFLFEYFSETQRNKGNFPGRFSGRQFSNSRSEMNVSTLELGDSALYLCASSLIQGIGYTFGSGTRLTVV.

The CDR3 here is CAISGDSLSTEAFF. DNA for the CDR3: TGTGCCATCAGTGGAGACAGCCTTTCCACTGAAGCTTTCTTT. The V call is TRBV10-3, the J call TRBJ1-1; D is possibly TRBD1 (5 bases). V was trimmed by 4 bases and J by 4 bases, leaving 13 bases between them. There are 14 residues in the CDR3. Per the germline V gene, CDR1 is ENHRY and CDR2 is SYGVKD.

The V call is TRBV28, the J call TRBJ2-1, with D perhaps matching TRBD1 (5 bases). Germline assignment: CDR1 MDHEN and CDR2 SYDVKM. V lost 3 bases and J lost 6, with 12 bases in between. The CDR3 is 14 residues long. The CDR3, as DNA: TGTGCCAGCAGTTTTCCTTCAGGGTCCAATGAGCAGTTCTTC. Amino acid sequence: CASSFPSGSNEQFF.

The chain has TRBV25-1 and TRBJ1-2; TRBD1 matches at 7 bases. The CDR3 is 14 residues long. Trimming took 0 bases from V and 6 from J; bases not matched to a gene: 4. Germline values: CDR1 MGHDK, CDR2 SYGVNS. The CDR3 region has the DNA TGTGCCAGCAGTGAATATGGGGACAGCCATGGCTACACCTTC. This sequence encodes CASSEYGDSHGYTF.

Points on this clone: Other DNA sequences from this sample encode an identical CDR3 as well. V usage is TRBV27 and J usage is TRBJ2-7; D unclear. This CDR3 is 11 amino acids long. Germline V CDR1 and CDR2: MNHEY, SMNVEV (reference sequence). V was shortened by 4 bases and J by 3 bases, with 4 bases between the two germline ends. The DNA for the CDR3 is TGTGCCAGCAGTTCACACTACGAGCAGTACTTC. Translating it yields CASSSHYEQYF.

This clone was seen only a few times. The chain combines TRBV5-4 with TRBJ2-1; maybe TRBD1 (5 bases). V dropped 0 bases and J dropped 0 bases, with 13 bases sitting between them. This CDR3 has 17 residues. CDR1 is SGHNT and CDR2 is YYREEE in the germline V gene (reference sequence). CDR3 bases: TGTGCCAGCAGCTTGGGCCCTCAGGGCAGCTCCTACAATGAGCAGTTCTTC. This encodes CASSLGPQGSSYNEQFF.

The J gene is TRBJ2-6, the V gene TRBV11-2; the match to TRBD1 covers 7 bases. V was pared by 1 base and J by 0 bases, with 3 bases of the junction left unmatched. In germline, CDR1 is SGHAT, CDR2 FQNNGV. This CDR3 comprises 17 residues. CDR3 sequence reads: CASSLGDRFSGANVLTF. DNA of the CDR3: TGTGCCAGCAGCTTAGGGGACAGATTCTCTGGGGCCAACGTCCTGACTTTC.

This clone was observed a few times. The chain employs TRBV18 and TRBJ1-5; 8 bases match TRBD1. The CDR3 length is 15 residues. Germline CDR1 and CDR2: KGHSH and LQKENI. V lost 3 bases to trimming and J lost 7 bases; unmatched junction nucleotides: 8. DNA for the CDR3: TGTGCCAGCTCACCTGCAGGGGGCAGGGGGCAGCCCCAGCATTTT. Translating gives CASSPAGGRGQPQHF.

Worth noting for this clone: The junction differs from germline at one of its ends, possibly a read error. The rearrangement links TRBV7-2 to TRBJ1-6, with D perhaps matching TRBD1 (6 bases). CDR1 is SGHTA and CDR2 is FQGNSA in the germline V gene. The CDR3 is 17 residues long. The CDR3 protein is CASSLGAVSSYNSPPHF. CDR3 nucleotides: TGTGCCAGCAGCTTGGGGGCAGTAAGCTCCTATAATTCACCCCCCCACTTT.

DNA of the CDR3: TGCGCCAGCAGCTGGGACAGCGTTGAAGCTTTCTTT. Its translation is CASSWDSVEAFF. This chain links TRBV5-1 with TRBJ1-1, with 7 positions matching TRBD1. Looked up from germline, CDR1 is SGHRS and CDR2 is YFSETQ. CDR3 length: 12 amino acids. J gave up 7 bases and V 3 bases, and 3 bases lay outside the gene matches.

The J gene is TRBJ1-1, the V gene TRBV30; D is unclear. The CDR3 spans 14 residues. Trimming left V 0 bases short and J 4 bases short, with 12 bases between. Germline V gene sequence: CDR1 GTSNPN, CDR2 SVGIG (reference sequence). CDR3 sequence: CAWSVPPRPTEAFF. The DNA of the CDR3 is TGTGCCTGGAGTGTTCCGCCGAGGCCCACTGAAGCTTTCTTT.

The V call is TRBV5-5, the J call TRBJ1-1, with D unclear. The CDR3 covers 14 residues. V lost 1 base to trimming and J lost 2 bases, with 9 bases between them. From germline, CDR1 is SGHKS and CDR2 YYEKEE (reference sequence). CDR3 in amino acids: CASSLFPSNTEAFF. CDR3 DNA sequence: TGTGCCAGCAGCTTGTTCCCCTCTAACACTGAAGCTTTCTTT.